The clone carrying this TCR beta chain was observed at least ten times. Its antigen is not identified. The sample originates from a study of regulatory T cells in long-lasting Graves disease. Libraries of TCR beta came from iRepertoire HTBI primers plus Arm-PCR of CDR3 regions. In TCRdb, the multiplex PCR reads were re-called with MiXCR into one record per CDR3 protein. The sample shows about 350,000 distinct CDR3 sequences, around 16% of them seen only once. Study conclusions and caveats: Among samples with persistent disease, TRBV28, TRBJ1-2 and TRBJ2-5 were favored.

Germline CDR1 KGHSH, CDR2 LQKENI. The V end lost 0 bases, the J end lost 2 bases, and 13 bases lay between the germline ends. The CDR3 spans 16 residues. The time point: newly diagnosed GD, antithyroid drugs for less than 3 months. The TCR library was made from RNA that had been extracted from PBMCs in TRIzol. The sample also formed part of further work on T cells in Graves' hyperthyroidism and ophthalmopathy. From that study: The study used the HTBI primer set for a first-round RT-PCR of the TCR CDR3.

The chain joins TRBV18 to TRBJ2-5; weak D call: TRBD2 (5 bases). This material consisted of peripheral blood mononuclear cells (PBMCs), taken at new diagnosis, from a patient treated with antithyroid drugs. The clonotype comes from a woman aged 18-29 years with Graves disease. CDR3 DNA: TGTGCCAGCTCACCACCCCGTGGGGAGCAACAAGAGACCCAGTACTTC. Protein sequence: CASSPPRGEQQETQYF.